The rows below give T cell receptor beta chains drawn from one sample of a study of identical twins' blood T cells. TCRdb reprocessed the 5' RACE reads with MiXCR, giving one entry per CDR3 protein. In the table there are fewer than 450,000 distinct CDR3 sequences, about 28% of which are singletons. The sample taken for sequencing was PBMCs. The receptor source for this set is a woman aged 18 to 55 in good health. Both conserved end residues are part of each CDR3. A D gene is named only where the DNA matches it firmly. Some rows have no size entry. The others give once, few or many, or a class for an expanded clone.

>-|-|TRBV6-5|TRBJ2-1
CASSFRAQTNNEQFF
>few|-|TRBV6-1|TRBJ1-1
CASSELPDPGTEAFF
>once|-|TRBV9|TRBJ1-3
CASSVGTGNTIYF
>few|TRBD1|TRBV5-5|TRBJ2-1
CASSLDRVVNEQFF
>few|TRBD2|TRBV7-8|TRBJ2-7
CASSLGVAGSKADEQYF
>-|-|TRBV27|TRBJ1-1
CASSPPSGTGNTEAFF
>few|-|TRBV7-2|TRBJ1-5
CASSLVAGTQPQHF
>few|-|TRBV20-1|TRBJ2-7
CSANHGGYEQYF
>-|-|TRBV29-1|TRBJ1-1
CSVRGELFINTEAFF
>-|-|TRBV7-9|TRBJ2-2
CASTEPTGELFF
>many|TRBD1|TRBV5-1|TRBJ1-1
CASSFGTGSATEAFF
>-|-|TRBV9|TRBJ1-1
CASSVEGAGTAFF
>few|-|TRBV5-1|TRBJ1-5
CASSSEGINQPQHF
>few|TRBD1|TRBV11-2|TRBJ1-1
CASSLTPGQFTEAFF
>few|-|TRBV7-8|TRBJ1-3
CASSLWTGGNTIYF
>many|-|TRBV29-1|TRBJ1-1
CSVPRAGRNEAFF
>-|-|TRBV7-2|TRBJ1-1
CASSYKAEGSTEAFF